One TCR beta chain is described in this entry. The CDR3 spans 11 residues. Germline CDR1 DFQATT, CDR2 SNEGSKA (reference sequence). Between the trimmed V and J ends, which lost 3 bases and 3 bases, there was a span of 6 bases. The data stem from a study of shared clonotypes between healthy human individuals. Terminally differentiated effector memory CD45RA+ cells were left out of the naive CD8 fraction, which was CD45RO-negative and positively selected for CCR7. Measured with immunoSEQ multiplex PCR; TCRdb has only the in-frame clones, and not every one. The sample lists some 740,000 clones; around 93% were seen once.

The chain carries TRBV20-1 and TRBJ2-7; no reliable D call. This sequence originates from a man younger than 45 in good health. Sequences were obtained from naive CD8+ T cells sorted from blood. DNA of the CDR3: TGCAGTGCTAGGTTTAACTACGAGCAGTACTTC. Protein product: CSARFNYEQYF.